The entry that follows covers one T cell receptor (beta chain) sequence. Its antigen remains unidentified. There are no base qualities to consult, and no much larger clone falls within one base. Roughly 540 nanograms of biopsy DNA per sample were submitted for commercial TCRB immunosequencing. A two-step, amplification bias-controlled multiplex PCR was used by Adaptive Biotechnology to amplify CDR3 regions from genomic DNA. Primers covering every V and J gene segment were used in the first PCR, while barcodes and Illumina adapters were added in the second PCR. CDR3 libraries were sequenced using an Illumina instrument. Processing in the source paper ran as follows. Vendor-provided pipelines were combined with custom analysis of raw data in R/Bioconductor under R version 3.3.0. Clonality, ranging from 0 to 1, was calculated as the inverse of the normalised Shannon entropy of all productive clones. High-frequency clones were defined as the repertoire share of the top 100 clones, retaining only clones passing a 95% confidence test. Repertoire diversity was measured with the Simpson index, and overlap between samples was measured with the Morisita-Horn index. TCRdb obtained this table from immuneACCESS and retained in-frame rearrangements with V and J assigned. These tables miss some clones; where compared with another copy, unresolved V genes account for less than half of the shortfall, and the remainder is unexplained. Clone size and the V and J calls come from that table; the DNA yielded D and trimming. Recorded for this sample are about 60,000 clones; around nine tenths of them occurred a single time. Jointly, the top ten make up roughly 1.9% of the sample.

Including cysteine and phenylalanine, the CDR3 has 17 amino acids. Only the CDR3 part of the read is kept: 51 bases, read in frame from the first base. CDR1 SGHNT and CDR2 YYREEE were looked up in the germline V gene (reference sequence). V is shortened by 0 bases, J by 3 bases, and the region joining them spans 16 bases. Read against the paper, the sample's time point label means: neoterminal ileum biopsy at postoperative endoscopy, about 6 months after surgery. Eligible patients were adults with ileal or ileocolonic Crohn's disease who had an indication for ileocolonic resection. Whole ileal mucosal biopsies were kept frozen at -80 degrees C prior to DNA extraction. Genomic DNA was isolated from frozen whole biopsies using a TRizol-based method, and the DNA was quantified with a NanoDrop 2000 spectrophotometer. The data derive from a study of T cell repertoires in ileal Crohn's disease (dated by TCRdb to the late 2010s). For context, the study as a whole: At the time of surgery, approximately 35% of patients were active smokers, and the median duration of disease was approximately eight years. Every patient underwent surgery because of a complication, which was stricturing disease in roughly 60% of cases and penetrating disease in approximately 39%. About half of the patients received postoperative therapy: ten to eleven received thiopurines and approximately 19 received anti-TNF agents. A total of 170 or so mucosal samples from about 57 patients were sequenced, collected from several sites on the surgical specimen and at postoperative endoscopy. A Rutgeerts score above i0 was used to define endoscopic postoperative recurrence. M6 samples consisted of neoterminal ileum biopsies collected during postoperative colonoscopy. The study ran alongside a multicentre cohort designed to identify predictors of early endoscopic recurrence after ileocolonic resection. A prospective multicentre cohort supplied the roughly 59 Crohn's disease patients whose TCR repertoires were analysed.

Overall results and qualifications from the work: Higher high-frequency clone percentages at surgery were associated with endoscopic recurrence; all patients with clonality above 26.8% (18/57) had recurrence. Postoperative endoscopy was performed at varying times within the first year after surgery, with a median delay of roughly 6.4 months. Mucosal CD4 and CD8 T cells were sorted and sequenced only in a subgroup of patients, whose size was not stated. More high-frequency clones were carried by sorted CD8 T cells than by CD4 T cells, suggesting that mucosal expansions were mainly CD8. Patients who were active smokers at surgery had a significantly higher proportion of clonal expansions than non-smokers (25.9% vs 17.9%, p=0.02).

The receptor was isolated from an adult with Crohn's disease. Recombination connected TRBV5-4 to TRBJ1-3, and possibly TRBD1, on 6 matching bases. Sequencing input: ileal tissue. The CDR3 protein sequence reads: CASSLDVGAGYGNTIYF. Read as DNA, the sequence is TGTGCCAGCAGCTTGGACGTGGGGGCAGGCTATGGAAACACCATATATTTT.